This passage covers 9 T cell receptor beta chains from one sample sequenced in a study of blood T cell repertoires in COVID-19. The table came from immunoSEQ multiplex PCR; TCRdb's copy has only in-frame clones and leaves some out. This table holds hundreds of thousands of clones, more than 70% found once. The sample was peripheral blood. Source of these receptors: a woman aged 25 to 39 with COVID-19, enrolled during active disease.

DNA for the CDR3: TGTGCCAGTAGTATAGACGGGACTAGCGTTTACGAGCAGTACGTC. As protein: CASSIDGTSVYEQYV. The rearrangement links TRBV19 to TRBJ2-7; 10 bases are a match to TRBD2. The CDR3 loop spans 15 amino acids. CDR1 is LNHDA, CDR2 SQIVND, per germline (reference sequence). V lost 0 bases to trimming and J lost 4 bases; unmatched junction nucleotides: 3.

The V gene is TRBV3-1 (or the pseudogene TRBV3-2), the J gene TRBJ2-3, with 13 bases aligning to TRBD2. The ends lost 1 base at V and 15 bases at J; junction bases unmatched: 4. Germline CDR1 and CDR2: LGHDT and YNNKEL (reference sequence). The CDR3 loop spans 13 amino acids. In nucleotides, the CDR3 is TGTGCCAGCAGCCAAGGGACTAGCGGGGGTACCTATTTT. It is translated as CASSQGTSGGTYF.

This clone was recorded only once. V gene TRBV21-1 combines with J gene TRBJ2-1; the table's D call TRBD2 went unverified against the DNA. TRBV21-1 is termed a pseudogene. There are 16 residues in the CDR3. CDR3 residues: CASSRGLAASYNEQFF. The CDR3 DNA reads TGTGCCAGCAGCCGGGGACTAGCGGCCTCCTACAATGAGCAGTTCTTC.

This rearrangement joins TRBV6-5 to TRBJ2-1; TRBD1 aligns across 9 bases. The trim removed 10 bases at V and 7 bases at J, leaving 8 bases unmatched. Germline V gene data show CDR1 as MNHEY and CDR2 as SVGAGI. The CDR3 is 13 amino acids. The CDR3 sequence: CATRDRALNEQFF. CDR3 DNA sequence: TGTGCCACCCGGGACAGGGCGTTAAATGAGCAGTTCTTC.

A single count supports this clone. The V gene is TRBV9, the J gene TRBJ2-1, with D maybe TRBD1 (7 bases). Per germline, CDR1 SGDLS and CDR2 YYNGEE. V was trimmed by 2 bases and J by 4 bases, leaving 16 bases between them. The CDR3 has 16 amino acids. CDR3 sequence: CASSVIGGGGYNEQFF. The CDR3 DNA sequence: TGTGCCAGCAGCGTGATAGGAGGGGGCGGGTACAATGAGCAGTTCTTC.

The chain uses TRBV7-6 and TRBJ2-2, with 7 positions matching TRBD1. Per the germline V gene, CDR1 is SGHVS and CDR2 is FNYEAQ. Losses at the gene ends were 5 bases for V and 2 bases for J; bases not matched to a gene: 8. The CDR3 runs 16 residues. The CDR3 reads CASSPRTGINTGELFF. The CDR3 DNA follows: TGTGCCAGCAGCCCGCGGACAGGCATAAACACCGGGGAGCTGTTTTTT. The variable domain in full, with the rest retrieved from reference TRBV7-6 and TRBJ2-2, is GAGVSQSPRYKVTKRGQDVALRCDPISGHVSLYWYRQALGQGPEFLTYFNYEAQQDKSGLPNDRFSAERPEGSISTLTIQRTEQRDSAMYRCASSPRTGINTGELFFGEGSRLTVL.

The sample holds a few counts of this clone. The chain employs TRBV19 and TRBJ1-5; no reliable D call. V was clipped by 5 bases and J by 5 bases, with 13 bases between them. Germline CDR1 is LNHDA and CDR2 is SQIVND (reference sequence). CDR3 length: 14 amino acids. CDR3 coding DNA: TGTGCCAGTAGTGCAAGCTCAATATATCAGCCCCAGCATTTT. Its protein product is CASSASSIYQPQHF. The whole variable domain, filled in from reference TRBV19 and TRBJ1-5, reads DGGITQSPKYLFRKEGQNVTLSCEQNLNHDAMYWYRQDPGQGLRLIYYSQIVNDFQKGDIAEGYSVSREKKESFPLTVTSAQKNPTAFYLCASSASSIYQPQHFGDGTRLSIL.

Concerning this clone: Other DNA sequences in this sample translate to the same CDR3. The rearrangement links TRBV15 to TRBJ1-5; tentative D call: TRBD1 (6 bases). V lost 4 bases and J 0 bases, leaving 16 bases between the germline ends. Germline V gives CDR1 LNHNV, CDR2 YYDKDF (reference sequence). This CDR3 has 17 residues. The chain's CDR3 is CATSTIQGLNSNQPQHF. CDR3 sequence (DNA): TGTGCCACCAGCACGATACAGGGACTAAATAGCAATCAGCCCCAGCATTTT.

This clone was recorded a few times. In DNA form, the CDR3 reads TGTGCCAGCAGCCCCTACCAGGGTCCGAGTGAAAAACTGTTTTTT. It specifies CASSPYQGPSEKLFF. The rearrangement joins TRBV7-8 to TRBJ1-4, with TRBD1 as a possible D gene (5 bases). This CDR3 is 15 amino acids long. In germline, CDR1 is SGHVS, CDR2 FQNEAQ. Trimming left V 5 bases short and J 7 bases short, with 17 bases between.